The subject of this entry is one T cell receptor beta chain. Its antigen is unidentified. This entry belongs to a study of blood T cells in healthy people across ages. It was with a sample-barcoded 5' primer and a J-beta primer mix that a second PCR of about 6 to 11 cycles was run. Template switching added a 12-random-nucleotide identifier to every cDNA molecule. TCRdb called the 5' RACE reads again in MiXCR, with one record for every CDR3 protein. The sample has approximately 1.5 million distinct CDR3 sequences, about 31% seen once. Donors were systemically healthy Caucasian individuals from Russia aged roughly 6 to 100 years. The germline gives CDR1 DFQATT, CDR2 SNEGSKA (reference sequence). Trimming at V came to 6 bases and at J to 5 bases, leaving 15 bases not matched to a gene. The CDR3 totals 15 residues. Points from the study as a whole: Expanded clonotype changes were possibly confounded by unknown donor CMV status.

This clonotype was sampled from a young woman in good health. V is TRBV20-1 and J is TRBJ2-5, with 7 bases fitting TRBD1. Sequenced: blood. The CDR3 nucleotides read TGCAGTGCACGAGCCAGGGACAGAGATTTGGAGACCCAGTACTTC. Translated, it gives CSARARDRDLETQYF.